This TCR beta chain was observed in a study of blood T cell repertoires in COVID-19. Across the whole study: There were acute and convalescent COVID-19 samples, and they came from the United States, Italy and Spain. T cells, B-cell-depleted T cells, or PBMCs provided the cDNA or gDNA that served as material.

Per the study methods: For nucleated cells, counts were estimated from reference gene primer amplification. Produced via immunoSEQ multiplex PCR; TCRdb's table is partial and in-frame only. The DNA was the basis for D and trimming; V, J and clone size are from that table. This sample has around 100,000 clones, with 80% to 90% found just once. The CDR3 is 12 amino acids. V gave up 4 bases and J gave up 5 bases, with 7 bases separating them. Germline-derived CDR1 and CDR2 are ENHRY and SYGVKD. V usage is TRBV10-3 and J usage is TRBJ2-3; D may be TRBD1 (6 bases). Sequenced material: peripheral blood. The sequence came from a woman aged 80 or over with acute or convalescent COVID-19. The CDR3 DNA follows: TGTGCCATCAGTGTAGGGGGAGATACGCAGTATTTT. It codes for CAISVGGDTQYF.